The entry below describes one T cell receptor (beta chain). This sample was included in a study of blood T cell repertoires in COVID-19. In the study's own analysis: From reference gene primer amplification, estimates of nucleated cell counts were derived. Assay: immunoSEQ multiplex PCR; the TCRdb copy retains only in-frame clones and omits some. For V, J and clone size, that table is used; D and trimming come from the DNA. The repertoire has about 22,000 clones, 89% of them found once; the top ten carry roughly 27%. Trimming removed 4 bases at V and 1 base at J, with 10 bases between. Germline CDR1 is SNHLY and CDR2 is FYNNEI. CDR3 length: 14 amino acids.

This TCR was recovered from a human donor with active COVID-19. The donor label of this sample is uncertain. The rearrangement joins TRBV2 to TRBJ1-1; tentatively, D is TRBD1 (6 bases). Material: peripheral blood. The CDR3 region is CASSARGANTEAFF. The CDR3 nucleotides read TGTGCCAGCAGTGCCCGGGGGGCGAACACTGAAGCTTTCTTT.